This TCR beta chain emerged from a study of neurological immune-mediated disorders. The team produced cDNA through 5'RACE using 10-nucleotide random UMIs. Every sequencing run produced over 180 million TCR-beta sequences, and the sequences from any one run covered 15-18 subjects. One entry per CDR3 protein results from TCRdb running MiXCR on the 5' RACE reads. The table has approximately 20,000 distinct CDR3 sequences, approximately 6.8% seen once. The sorted libraries started from around 1 million CD4+ or CD8+ T cells. This clonotype is categorized as medium-sized. In germline, CDR1 is SGHRS, CDR2 YFSETQ. Trimming pared 0 bases from V and 1 base from J, leaving 8 bases between. This CDR3 region has 14 residues.

This TCR came from a woman aged 25-40 years with HTLV-1-associated myelopathy (HAM/TSP). This rearrangement joins TRBV5-1 to TRBJ2-7; maybe TRBD2 (6 bases). Sequencing input: CD8+ T cells from blood. CDR3 sequence: CASSLVGGSYEQYF. The CDR3 region has the DNA TGCGCCAGCAGCTTGGTGGGGGGATCCTACGAGCAGTACTTC. Complete variable domain (other parts from reference TRBV5-1 and TRBJ2-7): KAGVTQTPRYLIKTRGQQVTLSCSPISGHRSVSWYQQTPGQGLQFLFEYFSETQRNKGNFPGRFSGRQFSNSRSEMNVSTLELGDSALYLCASSLVGGSYEQYFGPGTRLTVT.